The text below deals with one T cell receptor (beta chain). This sample is part of a study of Graves' ophthalmopathy and Graves' hyperthyroidism. The overall study: Researchers obtained peripheral blood at initial diagnosis, before any treatment had begun.

This CDR3 has 15 residues. The V gene's germline CDR1 is DFQATT and CDR2 SNEGSKA (reference sequence). The V segment lost 5 bases and the J segment 1 base; nucleotides outside the gene matches: 9. RNA served as the template for amplifying TCR beta CDR3 regions. In the first round, RT-PCR was carried out with HTBI primers, and a multiplex PCR formed the second round. TCRdb used MiXCR to reprocess the multiplex PCR reads, holding one entry per CDR3 protein. The sample shows 300,000 or so distinct CDR3 sequences, 15% to 20% of them seen only once. Moderate-to-severe activity, CAS ≥3, NOSPECS ≥4 and a duration under 3 months were seen in donors with ophthalmopathy. Reliance was placed on clinical symptoms, serum thyroxine, TRAb, thyroid ultrasound and orbital computed tomography for diagnosis.

This clonotype was sampled from an adult man with Graves' ophthalmopathy. The sequenced material came from peripheral blood. The V gene is TRBV20-1, the J gene TRBJ2-5; 8 bases are shared with TRBD2. The CDR3: CSARKRGISQETQYF. Here the CDR3 DNA reads TGCAGTGCTCGCAAGCGGGGGATCAGCCAAGAGACCCAGTACTTC.